These 16 T cell receptor beta chains were sequenced from one sample in a study of human T cells and chemical hapten exposure. From the RACE reads, TCRdb called clonotypes with MiXCR, one entry per CDR3 protein. The sample yields roughly 380,000 distinct CDR3 sequences, roughly 5.3% seen once. Time point here: pre-sensitization, week 0. Treatment denoted: therapeutic diphenylcyclopropenone sensitization with weekly scalp DPC. The material sequenced was whole blood, taken in connection with sensitization to the hapten diphenylcyclopropenone (DPC). The receptors shown here come from a woman between 45 and 65 years old with alopecia areata. Some clones in this sample may be carry-over from other donors' samples.

This clonotype has more than one count but fewer than ten. This chain uses TRBV2 with TRBJ1-4, with TRBD1 matching over 7 bases. The CDR3 length is 15 residues. Germline V CDR1 and CDR2: SNHLY, FYNNEI. V lost 6 bases, J lost 8 bases, and 12 bases stayed unmatched. The CDR3 protein is CASSYADRLAEKLFF. The CDR3 DNA follows: TGTGCCAGCAGCTACGCGGACAGGCTTGCGGAAAAACTGTTTTTT.

There are a few counts of this clonotype. The chain uses TRBV10-3 and TRBJ1-1, with 8 bases fitting TRBD1. This CDR3 is built from 13 residues. J gave up 1 base and V 10 bases, and 5 bases lay outside the gene matches. Germline V gene data show CDR1 as ENHRY and CDR2 as SYGVKD. The CDR3 sequence is CATGTGRNTEAFF. In DNA form, the CDR3 reads TGTGCCACCGGGACAGGCCGGAACACTGAAGCTTTCTTT.

The V and J genes are TRBV4-1 and TRBJ2-7, with 10 nucleotides matching TRBD1. With V trimmed by 2 bases and J by 7 bases, 8 bases remained unmatched. This CDR3 has 15 amino acids. CDR1 is MGHRA, CDR2 YSYEKL, per germline. The CDR3 loop is CASSQPRDRGREQYF. CDR3 DNA sequence: TGCGCCAGCAGCCAACCCCGGGACAGGGGCCGGGAGCAGTACTTC.

This clonotype was seen repeatedly, ten times or more. The chain recombines TRBV28 with TRBJ2-7, with 10 bases aligning to TRBD1. Per the germline V gene, CDR1 is MDHEN and CDR2 is SYDVKM. Losses at the gene ends were 8 bases for V and 5 bases for J; bases not matched to a gene: 9. CDR3 length equals 14 residues. CDR3 in amino acids: CASGRQGAKNEQYF. The CDR3 DNA reads TGTGCCAGCGGCCGACAGGGGGCAAAGAACGAGCAGTACTTC.

This chain connects TRBV20-1 to TRBJ1-1; 7 nucleotides line up with TRBD1. Germline V gives CDR1 DFQATT, CDR2 SNEGSKA (reference sequence). This CDR3 has 14 amino acids. Unmatched junction bases numbered 3, after V lost 1 base and J lost 1 base. CDR3 nucleotide sequence: TGCAGTGCTAGAGTAGAGGGGGCGAACACTGAAGCTTTCTTT. The encoded protein is CSARVEGANTEAFF.

V and J are TRBV2 and TRBJ2-2; a possible D gene is TRBD1 (6 bases). This CDR3 comprises 16 residues. CDR1 and CDR2 (germline): SNHLY, FYNNEI. Trimming cost V 5 bases and J 0 bases, with 13 bases left between them. The CDR3 DNA reads as TGTGCCAGCAGTCTTTCAGGACAGACGAACACCGGGGAGCTGTTTTTT. This encodes CASSLSGQTNTGELFF.

This clonotype was counted many times. In DNA, the CDR3 is TGTGCCAGCAGGGGAGACAGTGGTCCCTTCTCCTTCATATATTTT. It encodes CASRGDSGPFSFIYF. V and J are TRBV6-5 and TRBJ1-3; D perhaps matches TRBD1 (5 bases). This CDR3 is built from 15 residues. V was shortened by 6 bases and J by 12 bases, with 24 bases between the two germline ends. Germline loops: CDR1 MNHEY, CDR2 SVGAGI.

This clonotype was counted only a few times. This chain links TRBV6-5 with TRBJ1-6; 7 bases line up with TRBD1. Unmatched junction bases numbered 5, after V lost 2 bases and J lost 7 bases. This CDR3 contains 15 residues. CDR1 is MNHEY, CDR2 SVGAGI, per germline. This CDR3 reads CASSYQTGRNSPLHF. The CDR3 coding sequence is TGTGCCAGCAGTTACCAGACAGGGCGAAATTCACCCCTCCACTTT.

This clonotype was seen at least ten times. The chain couples TRBV18 to TRBJ2-5; D gene unclear. V shed 4 bases and J shed 0 bases, with 9 bases lying between them. The CDR3 has 14 residues. Per the germline V gene, CDR1 is KGHSH and CDR2 is LQKENI. CDR3: CASSRSPYQETQYF. The CDR3 coding sequence is TGTGCCAGCTCACGTTCGCCGTACCAAGAGACCCAGTACTTC.

Only a few counts were recorded for this clonotype. A much larger clonotype is one base distant, so this may be a read error. V is TRBV6-4 and J is TRBJ2-2; 11 bases are shared with TRBD2. The CDR3 is 15 residues long. V was pared by 10 bases and J by 4 bases, with 8 bases of the junction left unmatched. Per the germline V gene, CDR1 is MRHNA and CDR2 is SNTAGT. The CDR3, as DNA: TGTGCCAACAGCGCAGGGACTAGCGGCACCGGGGAGCTGTTTTTT. Amino acids: CANSAGTSGTGELFF.

This clonotype was seen repeatedly, ten times or more. This rearrangement joins TRBV6-2 or TRBV6-3 to TRBJ2-6, with no clear D. Deletions cut 2 bases from V and 0 bases from J, with 2 bases between. Germline V gene sequence: CDR1 MNHEY, CDR2 SVGEGT. The CDR3 covers 14 residues. The CDR3 region has the DNA TGTGCCAGCAGTTACATCTCTGGGGCCAACGTCCTGACTTTC. Amino acid sequence: CASSYISGANVLTF.

At least ten counts were recorded for this clonotype. The genes are TRBV5-1 and TRBJ2-1; D possibly matches TRBD1 or TRBD2 (5 bases each). Trimming cost V 5 bases and J 9 bases, with 18 bases left between them. Per germline, CDR1 SGHRS and CDR2 YFSETQ. This CDR3 is built from 14 residues. The CDR3 DNA sequence: TGCGCCAGCAGGTCCTCTCCCGGGACGGTTGAGCAGTTCTTC. This translates into CASRSSPGTVEQFF.

This clonotype was seen many times. The chain uses TRBV5-1 and TRBJ1-1; a weak D match, TRBD1 (6 bases). This CDR3 spans 15 amino acids. The V end was cut by 2 bases, the J end by 1 base, with 12 bases between. From germline, CDR1 is SGHRS and CDR2 YFSETQ. The CDR3 DNA reads as TGCGCCAGCAGCTTCGATTTGACAGGGAACACTGAAGCTTTCTTT. It encodes CASSFDLTGNTEAFF.

This clonotype was seen many times. The gene calls are TRBV3-1 and TRBJ2-3; 11 nucleotides align to TRBD2. The J segment lost 11 bases and the V segment lost 4 bases, leaving 11 bases of the junction unmatched. CDR3 length: 15 residues. Germline values: CDR1 LGHDT, CDR2 YNNKEL (reference sequence). CDR3 bases: TGTGCCAGCAGCCCTTTCGGTAGCGGGGGGGCTCAGCAGTATTTT. Translation gives CASSPFGSGGAQQYF.

In this sample, this clonotype turned up many times. The gene calls are TRBV10-3 and TRBJ2-7; D assignment may be TRBD1 or TRBD2 (5 bases each). Trimming removed 4 bases from V and 5 bases from J, with 9 bases in between. Germline CDR1 reads ENHRY; CDR2 reads SYGVKD. The CDR3 covers 12 residues. The DNA of the CDR3 is TGTGCCATCAGTGGAGGGGTCGACGAGCAGTACTTC. Its translation: CAISGGVDEQYF.

A note on this clonotype: This sequence may be a read error, since a much larger clone differs from it by one base. The J gene is TRBJ2-1, the V gene TRBV6-5; D gene unclear. The CDR3 has 15 amino acids. Germline CDR1 reads MNHEY; CDR2 reads SVGAGI. The CDR3 sequence is CDSSYVPSSYNEQFF. As DNA, the CDR3 is TGTGACAGCAGTTATGTCCCCAGCTCCTACAATGAGCAGTTCTTC.